This T cell receptor beta chain was sequenced for a study of lymphopenia after photon versus proton radiotherapy. Study findings and constraints: Only patients who died were analyzed for survival; proton advantage is unproven.

The germline V gene encodes CDR1 SGHDT and CDR2 YYEEEE. The CDR3 has 17 residues. J was trimmed by 4 bases and V by 4 bases; bases with no gene match: 11. Sequencing used immunoSEQ multiplex PCR; TCRdb keeps in-frame clones, though not all of them. The sample has some 170,000 clones; roughly nine tenths are singletons. About this clone itself: Its antigen is still unknown.

The chain recombines TRBV5-6 with TRBJ1-2; 12 bases line up with TRBD1. The sample in question was peripheral blood, obtained from a patient treated with photon-based radiotherapy. The receptor comes from a man aged 45-65 years with gastric cancer. The CDR3 here is CASSEGQGAFWVYGYTF. The DNA for the CDR3 is TGTGCCAGCAGCGAGGGACAGGGGGCTTTTTGGGTCTATGGCTACACCTTC.